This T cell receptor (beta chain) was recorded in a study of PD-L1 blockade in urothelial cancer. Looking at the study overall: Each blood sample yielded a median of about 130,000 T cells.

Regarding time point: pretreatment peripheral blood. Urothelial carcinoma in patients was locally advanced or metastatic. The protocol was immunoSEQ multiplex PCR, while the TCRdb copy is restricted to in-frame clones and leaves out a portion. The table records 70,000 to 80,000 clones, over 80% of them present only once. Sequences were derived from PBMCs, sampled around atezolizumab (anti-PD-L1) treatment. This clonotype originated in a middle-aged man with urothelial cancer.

CDR3 bases: TGTGCCAGCTCACCACCGTCAGACAATGAGCAGTTCTTC. Its translation: CASSPPSDNEQFF. The rearrangement joins TRBV18 to TRBJ2-1; D gene unclear. Germline V CDR1 and CDR2: KGHSH, LQKENI. V was cut by 0 bases and J by 5 bases, with 5 bases left in between. This CDR3 region has 13 residues.